Listed below are T cell receptor beta chains from one sample, sequenced in a study of T cell responses to AZD1222 COVID-19 vaccine. Here immunoSEQ multiplex PCR was the method, and the copy in TCRdb shows in-frame clones only, minus some. The table lists around 80,000 clones, 70% to 90% of them singletons, with around 1.2% in the top ten. Sequences were derived from peripheral blood, sampled 28 days after the second AZD1222 dose. Every receptor here comes from an adult who received the AZD1222 COVID-19 vaccine. CDR3s include the opening cysteine and the closing phenylalanine or tryptophan. A D gene is named only where the DNA matches it firmly.

j_call | d_call | v_call | cdr3_aa | cdr3_nt
TRBJ1-6 | TRBD1 | TRBV7-2 | CASSFGTGSILPLHF | TGTGCCAGCAGCTTTGGGACAGGGAGCATTTTACCCCTCCACTTT
TRBJ1-5 | TRBD1 | TRBV16 | CASSPQGQSNQPQHF | TGTGCCAGCAGCCCCCAGGGACAGTCCAATCAGCCCCAGCATTTT
TRBJ2-7 | . | TRBV6-5 | CASTPTLAGYF | TGTGCCAGCACTCCGACTCTAGCAGGTTACTTC
TRBJ2-3 | TRBD1 | TRBV12-3/TRBV12-4 | CASSHTYRDRQYF | TGTGCCAGCAGTCACACCTACCGGGACAGGCAGTATTTT
TRBJ1-1 | . | TRBV7-9 | CASSPTGTRAFF | TGTGCCAGCAGCCCAACTGGGACACGAGCTTTCTTT
TRBJ2-3 | . | TRBV7-9 | CASKTELYADTQYF | TGTGCCAGCAAGACCGAATTGTATGCAGATACGCAGTATTTT
TRBJ2-1 | TRBD2 | TRBV5-8 | CASSLASGNNEQFF | TGTGCCAGCAGCTTGGCTAGCGGAAACAATGAGCAGTTCTTC
TRBJ2-7 | . | TRBV19 | CASSIVGLSYEQYF | TGTGCCAGTAGTATAGTTGGCCTTTCCTACGAGCAGTACTTC
TRBJ2-4 | . | TRBV19 | CAIGCGTATSRTRPAKNIQYF | TGTGCCATTGGCTGCGGGACAGCGACTAGCAGGACGAGGCCAGCCAAAAACATTCAGTACTTC
TRBJ2-1 | TRBD2 | TRBV19 | CASSIGGRLAEQFF | TGTGCCAGTAGTATTGGCGGGAGGTTAGCTGAGCAGTTCTTC
TRBJ2-1 | . | TRBV10-3 | CAMSSGSSYNEQFF | TGTGCCATGAGTAGCGGCTCTTCCTACAATGAGCAGTTCTTC
TRBJ2-7 | TRBD1 | TRBV6-5 | CASSYPDRAEQYF | TGTGCCAGCAGTTACCCAGACAGGGCCGAGCAGTACTTC
TRBJ2-1 | TRBD2 | TRBV7-9 | CASSFRLALNEQFF | TGTGCCAGCAGCTTCAGACTAGCGTTGAATGAGCAGTTCTTC